Below, one T cell receptor beta chain is given with its context. Its antigen is still unknown. The sample comes from a study of cytomegalovirus exposure and HLA in healthy donors. Study-level information: A prior analysis found fewer than 120 million unique TCR beta sequences from 150 million to 200 million T cells. Study-level results: Cytomegalovirus status was reportedly diagnosed by the classifier with high sensitivity and specificity. Later analysis showed most CMV-associated TCR beta chains appearing HLA-restricted. A later analysis reportedly found that, within productive TCRs, an Asian-associated ancestry cluster had fewer N-insertions than the mean observed across the roughly 690 donors.

The germline CDR1 and CDR2 sequences are SEHNR and FQNEAQ (reference sequence). The CDR3 totals 15 residues. Trimming stripped 5 bases from V and 4 bases from J, with 17 bases between. The PCR ran on 60 Vbeta and 13 Jbeta primers. This table comes from immunoSEQ multiplex PCR, and its TCRdb copy is limited to in-frame clones, with some not included. In the table there are 150,000 or so clones, roughly 80% of which are singletons. Sequencing was performed on PBMCs. J is TRBJ1-2 and V is TRBV7-9, with a tentative D call TRBD1 (5 bases). This sequence was found in a woman in her forties in good health and CMV-seropositive. The DNA of the CDR3 is TGTGCCAGCAGCCCCCTCCTGGGGCTTCCCTATGGCTACACCTTC. Translated, it gives CASSPLLGLPYGYTF.